This entry lists 14 T cell receptor beta chains sequenced from one sample in a study of blood T cells in healthy people across ages. Then a second PCR, running roughly 7 to 11 cycles, was carried out with a sample-barcoded 5' primer and a J-beta primer mix. MiXCR, run by TCRdb on the 5' RACE reads, gives a single entry per CDR3 protein. This table has about 1,500,000 distinct CDR3 sequences, roughly 27% appearing once. Sequenced input: blood. The receptors derive from a woman younger than 45 in good health.

In this sample, this clonotype turned up a few times. The chain is built from TRBV28 and TRBJ2-4; D gene ambiguous. The germline gives CDR1 MDHEN, CDR2 SYDVKM. This CDR3 has 14 residues. Trimming left V 6 bases short and J 13 bases short, with 22 bases between. The CDR3 loop reads CASSLPSGTYGQYF. CDR3 bases: TGTGCCAGCAGCCTTCCTTCAGGCACCTACGGGCAGTACTTC.

This clonotype was detected a few times. V gene TRBV6-5 combines with J gene TRBJ2-7, with D possibly TRBD2 on 6 matching bases. This CDR3 comprises 11 residues. CDR1 and CDR2 (germline): MNHEY, SVGAGI. V was trimmed by 7 bases and J by 9 bases, leaving 13 bases between them. The CDR3, as DNA: TGTGCCAGCACCGCGGGAATGAGGCAGTACTTC. Protein product: CASTAGMRQYF.

This clonotype occurred a few times. J is TRBJ2-7 and V is TRBV20-1; possibly TRBD2 for D (6 bases). The CDR3 totals 17 residues. Trimming took off 0 bases at V and 2 bases at J, with 20 bases between the two ends. CDR1 is DFQATT, CDR2 SNEGSKA, per germline (reference sequence). The CDR3 spells CSARDRRKASATYEQYF. Written as DNA, the CDR3 is TGCAGTGCTAGAGATCGGCGAAAGGCTAGCGCGACCTACGAGCAGTACTTC.

This clonotype has just a few counts. The chain joins TRBV11-2 to TRBJ2-2; D is ambiguous. The CDR3 runs to 11 residues. The V and J ends lost 5 bases and 7 bases respectively, with 5 bases between them. In germline, CDR1 is SGHAT, CDR2 FQNNGV. The CDR3 region is CASSKYGELFF. In DNA, the CDR3 is TGTGCCAGCAGCAAGTACGGGGAGCTGTTTTTT.

This clonotype was counted at least ten times. This chain uses TRBV12-3 or TRBV12-4 with TRBJ1-4; D is unresolved. Trimming pared 6 bases from V and 5 bases from J, leaving 7 bases between. CDR3 length equals 12 residues. The CDR3 nucleotides read TGTGCCAGCAGCCCCGACAATGAAAAACTGTTTTTT. Protein: CASSPDNEKLFF.

J is TRBJ2-5 and V is TRBV7-2, with D possibly being TRBD2 (6 bases). This CDR3 region has 14 residues. CDR1 is SGHTA and CDR2 is FQGNSA in the germline V gene. Trimming left V 1 base short and J 5 bases short, with 11 bases between. DNA for the CDR3: TGTGCCAGCAGCTTAGATCCGGGGGTGGAGACCCAGTACTTC. Translated: CASSLDPGVETQYF.

About this clonotype itself: An end of the junction does not agree with germline; a read error may underlie this. The rearrangement uses TRBV2 and TRBJ1-2, with D possibly TRBD1 on 5 matching bases. The CDR3 loop spans 14 amino acids. CDR1 SNHLY and CDR2 FYNNEI come from the germline V gene. In nucleotides, the CDR3 is TGTGCCAACAGTGAGACAGCAGCTAACTATGGCTACACCTTC. Its translation is CANSETAANYGYTF. The variable domain in full, completed from reference TRBV2 and TRBJ1-2, reads EPEVTQTPSHQVTQMGQEVILRCVPISNHLYFYWYRQILGQKVEFLVSFYNNEISEKSEIFDDQFSVERPDGSNFTLKIRSTKLEDSAMYFCANSETAANYGYTFGSGTRLTVV.

The V gene is TRBV5-1, the J gene TRBJ2-7, with TRBD2 as a possible D gene (6 bases). CDR1 is SGHRS and CDR2 is YFSETQ in the germline V gene. Trimming took 6 bases from V and 1 from J, leaving 14 bases between them. The CDR3 runs to 14 residues. CDR3 coding DNA: TGCGCCAGCACCCGGAGGGCCGGTTCCTACGAGCAGTACTTC. It specifies CASTRRAGSYEQYF.

The chain employs TRBV27 and TRBJ1-2; D unresolved. This CDR3 contains 15 residues. CDR1 and CDR2 from the germline V gene are MNHEY and SMNVEV (reference sequence). The germline V and J ends were trimmed by 3 bases and 9 bases, with 20 bases remaining between them. CDR3 DNA: TGTGCCAGCAGTTTGTATGCCCGGACTATGAATAGCTACACCTTC. Translated, it gives CASSLYARTMNSYTF.

The J gene is TRBJ1-2, the V gene TRBV7-2, with TRBD1 as a possible D gene (6 bases). The germline CDR1 and CDR2 sequences are SGHTA and FQGNSA. This CDR3 contains 12 residues. V was clipped by 2 bases and J by 10 bases, with 11 bases between them. The CDR3 DNA follows: TGTGCCAGCAGCTTACAGGGGCCCCTCTACACCTTC. Translated: CASSLQGPLYTF.

The table lists this clonotype with many counts. The genes are TRBV9 and TRBJ2-5, with 10 bases that match TRBD2. The CDR3 sequence is 18 residues long. Trimming removed 0 bases from V and 0 bases from J; junction bases left unmatched: 8. The V gene's germline CDR1 is SGDLS and CDR2 YYNGEE. CDR3 DNA: TGTGCCAGCAGCGTAGACCCTCCCGGGACTAGCGACCAAGAGACCCAGTACTTC. As protein: CASSVDPPGTSDQETQYF.

As for this clonotype: A much larger clone differs by one base, so this may be a read error. The CDR3: CGASWAAGRDYNEQFF. The CDR3 nucleotides read TGCGGTGCTAGTTGGGCAGCGGGGCGTGACTACAATGAGCAGTTCTTC. The genes are TRBV20-1 and TRBJ2-1; 7 bases are shared with TRBD2. This CDR3 comprises 16 residues. CDR1 and CDR2 from the germline V gene are DFQATT and SNEGSKA (reference sequence).

This clonotype has a handful of counts. The V and J genes are TRBV20-1 and TRBJ2-3; D gene unclear. Per germline, CDR1 DFQATT and CDR2 SNEGSKA (reference sequence). This CDR3 has 13 residues. V was shortened by 0 bases and J by 10 bases, with 14 bases between the two germline ends. The CDR3 nucleotides are TGCAGTGCTAGAGATAGTGAGCTGGCCCCGCAGTATTTT. This sequence encodes CSARDSELAPQYF.

This rearrangement joins TRBV2 to TRBJ2-1; D gene uncertain. There are 12 residues in the CDR3. The ends were cut back, 2 bases at V and 8 bases at J, with 7 bases in the middle. Germline-derived CDR1 and CDR2 are SNHLY and FYNNEI. CDR3 residues: CASSEFADEQFF. The CDR3 DNA sequence: TGTGCCAGCAGTGAATTTGCGGATGAGCAGTTCTTC.